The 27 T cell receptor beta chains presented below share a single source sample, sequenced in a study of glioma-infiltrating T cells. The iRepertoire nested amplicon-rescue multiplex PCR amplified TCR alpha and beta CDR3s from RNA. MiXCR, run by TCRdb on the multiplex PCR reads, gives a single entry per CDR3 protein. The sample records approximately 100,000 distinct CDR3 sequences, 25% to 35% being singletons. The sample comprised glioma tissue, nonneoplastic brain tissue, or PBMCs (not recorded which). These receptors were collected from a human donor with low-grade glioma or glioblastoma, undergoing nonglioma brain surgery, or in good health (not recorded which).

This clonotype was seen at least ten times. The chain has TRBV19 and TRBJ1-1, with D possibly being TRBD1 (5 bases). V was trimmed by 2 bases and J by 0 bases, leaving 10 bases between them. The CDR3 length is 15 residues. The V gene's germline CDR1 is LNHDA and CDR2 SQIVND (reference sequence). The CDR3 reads CASSILGGMNTEAFF. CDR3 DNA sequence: TGTGCCAGTAGTATATTGGGGGGAATGAACACTGAAGCTTTCTTT.

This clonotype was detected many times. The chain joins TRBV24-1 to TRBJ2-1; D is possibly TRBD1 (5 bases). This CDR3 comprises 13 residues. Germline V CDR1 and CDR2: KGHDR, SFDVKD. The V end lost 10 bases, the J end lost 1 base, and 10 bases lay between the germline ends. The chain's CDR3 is CATQGESYNEQFF. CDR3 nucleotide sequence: TGTGCCACTCAGGGTGAGTCCTACAATGAGCAGTTCTTC.

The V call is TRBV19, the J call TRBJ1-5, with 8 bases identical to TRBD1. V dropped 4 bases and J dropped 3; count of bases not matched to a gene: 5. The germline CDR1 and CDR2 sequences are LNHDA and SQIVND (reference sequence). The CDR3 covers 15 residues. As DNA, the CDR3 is TGTGCCAGTAGTACAGGGACAGGTTACAATCAGCCCCAGCATTTT. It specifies CASSTGTGYNQPQHF.

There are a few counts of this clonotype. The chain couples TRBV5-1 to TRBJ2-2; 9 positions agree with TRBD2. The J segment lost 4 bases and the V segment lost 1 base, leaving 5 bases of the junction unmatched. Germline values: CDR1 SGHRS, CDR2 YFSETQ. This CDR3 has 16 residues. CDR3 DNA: TGCGCCAGCAGCTTGATGGCGGGGGGGACCACCGGGGAGCTGTTTTTT. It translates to CASSLMAGGTTGELFF.

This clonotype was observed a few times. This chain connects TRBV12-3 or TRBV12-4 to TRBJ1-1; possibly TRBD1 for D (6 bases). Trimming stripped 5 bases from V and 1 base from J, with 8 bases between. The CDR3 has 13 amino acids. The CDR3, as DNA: TGTGCCAGCAGTGGGGGCGGGAACACTGAAGCTTTCTTT. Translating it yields CASSGGGNTEAFF.

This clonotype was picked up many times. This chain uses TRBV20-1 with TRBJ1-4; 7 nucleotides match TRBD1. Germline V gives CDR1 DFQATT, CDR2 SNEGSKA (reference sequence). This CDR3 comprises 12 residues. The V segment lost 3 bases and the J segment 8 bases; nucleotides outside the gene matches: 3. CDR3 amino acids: CSARGDREKLFF. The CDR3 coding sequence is TGCAGTGCTAGGGGGGACAGAGAAAAACTGTTTTTT.

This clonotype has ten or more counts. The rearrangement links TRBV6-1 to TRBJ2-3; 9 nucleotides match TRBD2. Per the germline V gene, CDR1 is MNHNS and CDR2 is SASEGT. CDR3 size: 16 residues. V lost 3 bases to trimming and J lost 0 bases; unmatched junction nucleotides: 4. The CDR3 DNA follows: TGTGCCAGCAGTGACCTAGCGGGGAGAAGCACAGATACGCAGTATTTT. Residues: CASSDLAGRSTDTQYF.

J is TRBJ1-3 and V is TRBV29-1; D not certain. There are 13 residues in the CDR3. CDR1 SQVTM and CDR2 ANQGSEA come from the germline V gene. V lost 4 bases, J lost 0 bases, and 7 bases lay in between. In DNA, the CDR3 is TGCAGCGTTGGACTGGACTCTGGAAACACCATATATTTT. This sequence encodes CSVGLDSGNTIYF.

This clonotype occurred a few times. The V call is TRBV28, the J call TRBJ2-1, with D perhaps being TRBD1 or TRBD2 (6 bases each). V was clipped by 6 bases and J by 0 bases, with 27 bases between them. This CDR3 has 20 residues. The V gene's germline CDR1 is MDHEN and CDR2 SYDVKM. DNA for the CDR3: TGTGCCAGCAGCCCCAGGGGAGGATCCTCCTTTCTCCACTCCTACAATGAGCAGTTCTTC. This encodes CASSPRGGSSFLHSYNEQFF. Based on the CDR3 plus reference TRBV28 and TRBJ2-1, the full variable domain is DVKVTQSSRYLVKRTGEKVFLECVQDMDHENMFWYRQDPGLGLRLIYFSYDVKMKEKGDIPEGYSVSREKKERFSLILESASTNQTSMYLCASSPRGGSSFLHSYNEQFFGPGTRLTVL.

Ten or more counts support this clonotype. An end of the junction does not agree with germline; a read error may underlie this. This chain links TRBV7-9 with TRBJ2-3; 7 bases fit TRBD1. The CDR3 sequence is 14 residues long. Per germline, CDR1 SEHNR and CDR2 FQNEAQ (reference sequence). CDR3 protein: CVSNRDSGTDTQYF. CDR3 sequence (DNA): TGTGTCAGCAACCGGGACAGTGGCACAGATACGCAGTATTTT. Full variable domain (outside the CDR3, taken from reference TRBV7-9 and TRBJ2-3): DTGVSQNPRHKITKRGQNVTFRCDPISEHNRLYWYRQTLGQGPEFLTYFQNEAQLEKSRLLSDRFSAERPKGSFSTLEIQRTEQGDSAMYLCVSNRDSGTDTQYFGPGTRLTVL.

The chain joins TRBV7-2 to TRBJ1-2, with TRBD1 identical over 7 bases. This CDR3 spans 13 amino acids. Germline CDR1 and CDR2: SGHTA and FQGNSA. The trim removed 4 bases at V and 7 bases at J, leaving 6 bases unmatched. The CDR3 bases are TGTGCCAGCAGCTATCGTCAGGGGGGTGGCTACACCTTC. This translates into CASSYRQGGGYTF.

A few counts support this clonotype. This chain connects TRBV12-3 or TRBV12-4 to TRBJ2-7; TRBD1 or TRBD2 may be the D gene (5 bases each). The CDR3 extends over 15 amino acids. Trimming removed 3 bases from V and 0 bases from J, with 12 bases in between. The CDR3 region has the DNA TGTGCCAGCAGTTTTCATGGGGGTTTCTCCTACGAGCAGTACTTC. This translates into CASSFHGGFSYEQYF.

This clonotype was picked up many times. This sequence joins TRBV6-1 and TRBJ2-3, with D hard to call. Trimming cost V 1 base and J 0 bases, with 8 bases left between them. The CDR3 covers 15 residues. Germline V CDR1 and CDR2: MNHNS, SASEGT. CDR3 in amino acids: CASSEDLGSTDTQYF. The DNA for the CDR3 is TGTGCCAGCAGTGAAGATCTGGGAAGCACAGATACGCAGTATTTT.

Here the CDR3 reads CSATGQGRWGTEAFF. The CDR3 region has the DNA TGCAGTGCTACTGGGCAGGGGCGCTGGGGCACTGAAGCTTTCTTT. This chain joins TRBV20-1 and TRBJ1-1; D possibly corresponds to TRBD1 (6 bases). CDR1 and CDR2 (germline): DFQATT, SNEGSKA (reference sequence). With 4 bases removed from V and 4 bases from J, the gap between germline ends came to 19 bases. The CDR3 spans 15 residues.

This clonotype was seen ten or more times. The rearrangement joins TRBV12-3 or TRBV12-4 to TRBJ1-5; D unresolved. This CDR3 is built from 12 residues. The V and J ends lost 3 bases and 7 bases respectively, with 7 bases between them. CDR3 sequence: CASSFRSQPQHF. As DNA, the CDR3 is TGTGCCAGCAGTTTCCGAAGCCAGCCCCAGCATTTT.

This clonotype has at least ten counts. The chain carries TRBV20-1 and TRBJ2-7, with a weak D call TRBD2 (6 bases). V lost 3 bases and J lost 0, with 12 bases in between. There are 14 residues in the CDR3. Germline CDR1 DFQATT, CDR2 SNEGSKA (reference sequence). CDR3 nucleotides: TGCAGTGCTAGCCGGGACTTCTTCTCCTACGAGCAGTACTTC. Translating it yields CSASRDFFSYEQYF.

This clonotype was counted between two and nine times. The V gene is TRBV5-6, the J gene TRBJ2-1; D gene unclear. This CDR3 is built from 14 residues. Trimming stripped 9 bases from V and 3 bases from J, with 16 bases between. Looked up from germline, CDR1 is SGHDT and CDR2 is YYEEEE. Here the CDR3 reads CATFETGNYNEQFF. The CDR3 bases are TGTGCCACCTTCGAAACGGGCAACTACAATGAGCAGTTCTTC.

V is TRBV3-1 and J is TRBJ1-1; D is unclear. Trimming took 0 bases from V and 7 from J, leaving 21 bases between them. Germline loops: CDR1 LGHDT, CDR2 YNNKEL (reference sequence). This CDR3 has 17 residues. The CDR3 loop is CASSQEATSVTKGEAFF. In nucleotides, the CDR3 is TGTGCCAGCAGCCAAGAAGCAACAAGTGTTACAAAGGGTGAAGCTTTCTTT.

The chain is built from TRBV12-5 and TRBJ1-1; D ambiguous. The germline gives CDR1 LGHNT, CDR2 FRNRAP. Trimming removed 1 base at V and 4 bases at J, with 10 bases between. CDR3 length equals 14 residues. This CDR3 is CASGLDLWGTEAFF. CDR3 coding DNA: TGTGCTAGTGGTTTGGACCTCTGGGGCACTGAAGCTTTCTTT. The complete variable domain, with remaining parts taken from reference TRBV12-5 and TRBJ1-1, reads DARVTQTPRHKVTEMGQEVTMRCQPILGHNTVFWYRQTMMQGLELLAYFRNRAPLDDSGMPKDRFSAEMPDATLATLKIQPSEPRDSAVYFCASGLDLWGTEAFFGQGTRLTVV.

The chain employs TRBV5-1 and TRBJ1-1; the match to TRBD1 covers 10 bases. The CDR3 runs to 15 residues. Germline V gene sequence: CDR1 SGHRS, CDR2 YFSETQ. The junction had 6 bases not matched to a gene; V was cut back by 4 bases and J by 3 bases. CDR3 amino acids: CASSPLTGGDTEAFF. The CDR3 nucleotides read TGCGCCAGCAGCCCCTTGACAGGGGGCGACACTGAAGCTTTCTTT.

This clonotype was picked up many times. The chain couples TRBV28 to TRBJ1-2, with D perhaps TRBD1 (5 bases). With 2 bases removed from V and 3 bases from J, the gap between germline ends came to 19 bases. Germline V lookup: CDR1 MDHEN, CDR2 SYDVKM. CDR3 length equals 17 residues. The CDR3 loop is CASSLPPTAGRDYGYTF. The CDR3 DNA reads TGTGCCAGCAGTTTACCACCGACCGCGGGGCGAGACTATGGCTACACCTTC.

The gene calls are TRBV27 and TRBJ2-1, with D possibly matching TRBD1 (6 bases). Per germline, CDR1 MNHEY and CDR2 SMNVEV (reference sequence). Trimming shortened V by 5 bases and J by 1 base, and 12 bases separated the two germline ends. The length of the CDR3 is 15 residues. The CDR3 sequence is CASSDATGSYNEQFF. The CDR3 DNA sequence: TGTGCCAGCAGTGACGCGACAGGTTCCTACAATGAGCAGTTCTTC.

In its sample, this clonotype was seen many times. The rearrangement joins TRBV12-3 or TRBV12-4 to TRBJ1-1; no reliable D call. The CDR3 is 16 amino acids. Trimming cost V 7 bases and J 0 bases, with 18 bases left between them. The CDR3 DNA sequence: TGTGCCAGCATCCCTGAACACTACATAATGAACACTGAAGCTTTCTTT. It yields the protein CASIPEHYIMNTEAFF.

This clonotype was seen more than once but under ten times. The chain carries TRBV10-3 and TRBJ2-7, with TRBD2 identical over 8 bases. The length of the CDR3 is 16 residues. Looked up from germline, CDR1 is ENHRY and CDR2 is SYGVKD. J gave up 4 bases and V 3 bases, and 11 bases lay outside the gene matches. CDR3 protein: CAISDPGRGGRYEQYF. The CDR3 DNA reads TGTGCCATCAGTGATCCCGGGAGGGGGGGGCGTTACGAGCAGTACTTC.

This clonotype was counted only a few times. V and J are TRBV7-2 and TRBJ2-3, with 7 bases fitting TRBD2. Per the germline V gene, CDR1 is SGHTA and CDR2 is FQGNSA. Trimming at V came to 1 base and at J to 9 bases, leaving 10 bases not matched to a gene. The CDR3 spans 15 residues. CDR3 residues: CASSLVFSASGTQYF. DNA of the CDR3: TGTGCCAGCAGCTTAGTCTTCTCGGCTAGCGGAACGCAGTATTTT. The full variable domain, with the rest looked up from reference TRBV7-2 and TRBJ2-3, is GAGVSQSPSNKVTEKGKDVELRCDPISGHTALYWYRQSLGQGLEFLIYFQGNSAPDKSGLPSDRFSAERTGGSVSTLTIQRTQQEDSAVYLCASSLVFSASGTQYFGPGTRLTVL.

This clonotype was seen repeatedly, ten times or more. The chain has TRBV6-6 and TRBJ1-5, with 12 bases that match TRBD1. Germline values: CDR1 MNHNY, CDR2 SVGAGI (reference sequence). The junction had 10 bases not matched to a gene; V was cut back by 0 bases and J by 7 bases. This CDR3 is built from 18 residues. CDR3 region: CASSYSKPGTGGRQPQHF. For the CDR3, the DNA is TGTGCCAGCAGTTACTCGAAACCGGGGACAGGGGGCCGGCAGCCCCAGCATTTT.

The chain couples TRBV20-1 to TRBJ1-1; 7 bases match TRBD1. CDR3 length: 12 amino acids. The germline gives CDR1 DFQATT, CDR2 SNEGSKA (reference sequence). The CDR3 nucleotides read TGCAGCGTTGATGGACAGGAGGGTGAAGCTTTCTTT. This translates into CSVDGQEGEAFF.